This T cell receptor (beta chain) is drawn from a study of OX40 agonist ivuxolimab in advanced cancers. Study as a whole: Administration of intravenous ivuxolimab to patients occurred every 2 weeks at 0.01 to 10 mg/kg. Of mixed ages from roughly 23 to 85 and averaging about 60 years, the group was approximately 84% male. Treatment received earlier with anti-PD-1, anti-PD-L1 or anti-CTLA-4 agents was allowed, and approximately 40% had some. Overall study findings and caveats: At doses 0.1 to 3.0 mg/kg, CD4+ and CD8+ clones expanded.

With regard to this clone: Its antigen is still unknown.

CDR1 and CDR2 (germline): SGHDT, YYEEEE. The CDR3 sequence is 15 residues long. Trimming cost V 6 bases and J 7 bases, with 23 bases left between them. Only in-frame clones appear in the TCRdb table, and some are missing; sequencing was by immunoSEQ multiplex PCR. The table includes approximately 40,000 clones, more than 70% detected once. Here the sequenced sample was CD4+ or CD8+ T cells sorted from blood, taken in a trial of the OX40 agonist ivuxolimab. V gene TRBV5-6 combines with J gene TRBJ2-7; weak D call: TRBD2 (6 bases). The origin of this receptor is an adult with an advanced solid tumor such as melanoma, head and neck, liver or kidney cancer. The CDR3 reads CASTLGPRRGGEQYF. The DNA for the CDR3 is TGTGCCAGCACCCTCGGACCCCGGCGGGGCGGGGAGCAGTACTTC.